This TCR beta chain derives from a study of T cells in localized non-small cell lung cancer. This clone is termed medium-sized (0.01 to 0.1%). Germline values: CDR1 SGHNT, CDR2 YENEEA. The CDR3 covers 15 residues. Between the trimmed V and J ends, which lost 7 bases and 0 bases, there was a span of 16 bases. Sequencing was performed with immunoSEQ multiplex PCR; in TCRdb, only in-frame clones are kept and a portion is missing. The top ten hold around 13% of the sample, which has roughly 2,600 clones, about a sixth seen once. This TCR derives from a woman aged 35 to 69 with stage II lung adenocarcinoma. The chain carries TRBV11-3 and TRBJ2-7; D not certain. The specimen was lung tumor tissue, collected before any cancer treatment. CDR3 sequence reads: CASTGVVGSSYEQYF. As DNA, the CDR3 is TGTGCCAGCACAGGAGTAGTAGGCAGCTCCTACGAGCAGTACTTC.